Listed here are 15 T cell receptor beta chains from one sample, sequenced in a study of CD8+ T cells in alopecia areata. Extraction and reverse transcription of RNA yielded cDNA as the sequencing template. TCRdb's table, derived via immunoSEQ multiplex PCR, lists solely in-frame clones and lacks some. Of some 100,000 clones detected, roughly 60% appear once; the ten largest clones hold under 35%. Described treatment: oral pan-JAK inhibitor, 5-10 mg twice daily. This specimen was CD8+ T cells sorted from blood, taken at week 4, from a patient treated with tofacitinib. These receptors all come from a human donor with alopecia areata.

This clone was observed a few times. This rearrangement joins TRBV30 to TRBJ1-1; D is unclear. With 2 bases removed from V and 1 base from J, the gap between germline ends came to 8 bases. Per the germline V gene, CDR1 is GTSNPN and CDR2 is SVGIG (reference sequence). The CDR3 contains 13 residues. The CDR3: CAWSILENTEAFF. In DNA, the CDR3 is TGTGCCTGGAGTATTCTAGAGAACACTGAAGCTTTCTTT.

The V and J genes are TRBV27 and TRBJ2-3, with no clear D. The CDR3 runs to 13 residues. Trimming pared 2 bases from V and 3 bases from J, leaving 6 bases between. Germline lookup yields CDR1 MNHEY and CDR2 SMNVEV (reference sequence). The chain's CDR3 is CASSLQLTDTQYF. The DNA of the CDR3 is TGTGCCAGCAGTTTACAGTTAACAGATACGCAGTATTTT.

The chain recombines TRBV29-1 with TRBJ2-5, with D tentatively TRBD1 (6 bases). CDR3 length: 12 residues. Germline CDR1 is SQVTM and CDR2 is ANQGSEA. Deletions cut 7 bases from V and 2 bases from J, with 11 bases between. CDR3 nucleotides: TGCAGCGCCGTTGACAGGCAAGAGACCCAGTACTTC. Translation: CSAVDRQETQYF.

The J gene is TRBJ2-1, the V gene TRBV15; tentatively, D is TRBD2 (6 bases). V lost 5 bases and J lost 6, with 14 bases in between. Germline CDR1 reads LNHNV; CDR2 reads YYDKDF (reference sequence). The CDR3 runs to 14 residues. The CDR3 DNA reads TGTGCCACCAGCGCCCGGGACTCGAGCAATGAGCAGTTCTTC. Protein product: CATSARDSSNEQFF.

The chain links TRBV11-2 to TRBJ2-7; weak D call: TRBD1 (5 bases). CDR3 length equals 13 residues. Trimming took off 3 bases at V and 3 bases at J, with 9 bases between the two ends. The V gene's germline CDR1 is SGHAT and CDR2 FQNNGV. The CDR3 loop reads CASSFSDSYEQYF. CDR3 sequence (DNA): TGTGCCAGCAGCTTTTCTGACAGCTACGAGCAGTACTTC.

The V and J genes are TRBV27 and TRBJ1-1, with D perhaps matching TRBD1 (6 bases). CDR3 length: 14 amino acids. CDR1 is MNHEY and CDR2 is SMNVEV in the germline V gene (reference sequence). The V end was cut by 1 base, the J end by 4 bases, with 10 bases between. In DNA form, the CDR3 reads TGTGCCAGCAGTTTATACCAGGGGACCACTGAAGCTTTCTTT. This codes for CASSLYQGTTEAFF.

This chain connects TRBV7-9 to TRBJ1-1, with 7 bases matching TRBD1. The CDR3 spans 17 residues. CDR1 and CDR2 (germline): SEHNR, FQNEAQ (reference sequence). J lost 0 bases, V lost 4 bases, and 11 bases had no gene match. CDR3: CASSSTRDSLMNTEAFF. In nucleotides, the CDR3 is TGTGCCAGCAGCTCTACCAGGGACAGCCTCATGAACACTGAAGCTTTCTTT.

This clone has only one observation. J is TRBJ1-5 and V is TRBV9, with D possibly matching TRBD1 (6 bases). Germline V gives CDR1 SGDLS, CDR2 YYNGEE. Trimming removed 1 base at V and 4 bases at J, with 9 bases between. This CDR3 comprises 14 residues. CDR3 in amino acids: CASSVRGGNQPQHF. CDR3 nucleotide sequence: TGTGCCAGCAGCGTAAGAGGGGGAAATCAGCCCCAGCATTTT.

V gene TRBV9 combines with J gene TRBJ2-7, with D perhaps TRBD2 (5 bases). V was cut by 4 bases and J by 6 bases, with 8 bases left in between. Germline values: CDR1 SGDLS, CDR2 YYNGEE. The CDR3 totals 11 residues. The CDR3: CASSQGLEQYF. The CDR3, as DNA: TGTGCCAGCAGCCAAGGACTCGAGCAGTACTTC.

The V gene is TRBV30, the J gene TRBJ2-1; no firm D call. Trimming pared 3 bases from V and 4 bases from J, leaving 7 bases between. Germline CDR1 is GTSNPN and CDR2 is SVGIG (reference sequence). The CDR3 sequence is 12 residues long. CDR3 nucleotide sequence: TGTGCCTGGAGGGCCGGGTACAATGAGCAGTTCTTC. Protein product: CAWRAGYNEQFF.

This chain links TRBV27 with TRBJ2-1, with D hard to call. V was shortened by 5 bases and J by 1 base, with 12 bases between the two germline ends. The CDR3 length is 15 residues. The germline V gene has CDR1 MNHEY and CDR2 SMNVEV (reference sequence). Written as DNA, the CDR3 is TGTGCCAGCAGTGCCGACACCGGATCCTACAATGAGCAGTTCTTC. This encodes CASSADTGSYNEQFF.

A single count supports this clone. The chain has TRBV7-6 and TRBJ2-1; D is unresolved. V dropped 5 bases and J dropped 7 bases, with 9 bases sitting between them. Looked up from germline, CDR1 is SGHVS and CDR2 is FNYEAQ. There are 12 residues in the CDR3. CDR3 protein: CASSPISNEQFF. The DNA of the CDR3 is TGTGCCAGCAGCCCCATCTCTAATGAGCAGTTCTTC.

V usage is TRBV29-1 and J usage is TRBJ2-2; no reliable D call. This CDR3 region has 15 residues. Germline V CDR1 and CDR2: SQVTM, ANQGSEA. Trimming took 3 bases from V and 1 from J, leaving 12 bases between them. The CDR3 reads CSVETQTQNTGELFF. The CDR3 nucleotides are TGCAGCGTTGAGACACAGACCCAGAACACCGGGGAGCTGTTTTTT.

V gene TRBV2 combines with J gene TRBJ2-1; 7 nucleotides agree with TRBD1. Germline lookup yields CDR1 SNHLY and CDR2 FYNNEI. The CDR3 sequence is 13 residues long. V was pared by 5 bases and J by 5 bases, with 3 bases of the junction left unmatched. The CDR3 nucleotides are TGTGCCAGCAGTTGGACAGGCAACAATGAGCAGTTCTTC. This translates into CASSWTGNNEQFF.

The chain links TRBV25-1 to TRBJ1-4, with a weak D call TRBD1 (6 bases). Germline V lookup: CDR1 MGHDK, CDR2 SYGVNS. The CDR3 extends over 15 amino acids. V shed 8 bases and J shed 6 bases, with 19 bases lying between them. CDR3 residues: CASPRTGKVYEKLFF. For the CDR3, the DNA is TGTGCCAGCCCAAGAACAGGGAAAGTTTATGAAAAACTGTTTTTT.